The clone carrying this T cell receptor beta chain was seen at least ten times. This beta chain appears as a stray read in a library generated for alpha chains; its size is not informative. Every individual TCR cDNA molecule carried its own unique molecular identifier, which allowed correction of PCR and sequencing errors. MiXCR, applied by TCRdb to the 5' RACE reads, yields one record per CDR3 protein. The repertoire includes about 11,000 distinct CDR3 sequences, 3.5% to 4.5% of them detected once, and around half sits in the top ten. Sample time point: sample taken at primary tumor resection. Whole RNA was taken from tumor, nontumor lung or frozen PBMC; it was then sequenced unsorted. The sample comes from a study of spatial heterogeneity in lung cancer. Sequences were derived from PBMCs, sampled at surgery. This TCR was recovered from a female donor with early-stage non-small cell lung cancer.

CDR3 loop: CASSPGRGEGQPQHF. CDR3 in DNA: TGTGCCAGCTCACCGGGCAGGGGAGAGGGTCAGCCCCAGCATTTT. The chain recombines TRBV18 with TRBJ1-5; maybe TRBD1 (6 bases). Trimming left V 3 bases short and J 6 bases short, with 15 bases between. The CDR3 is made up of 15 amino acids. Germline V gene lookup returns CDR1 KGHSH and CDR2 LQKENI.